This entry describes one T cell receptor beta chain. Its antigen is not yet known. Receptor libraries were prepared by the immunoSEQ multiplex PCR assay. A mixture of 60 forward primers for TCR Vbeta segments and 13 reverse primers for TCR Jbeta segments was used in the multiplex PCR. The CDR3 region of rearranged TCR beta genes was amplified from genomic DNA by a multiplex PCR assay. The Illumina HiSeq System was used to sequence the amplified TCR beta libraries as 87-base-pair reads. In the authors' own workflow: A later analysis tallied around 80 million unique TCR beta chains across the 600 to 700 repertoires, and roughly 11 million of those chains were shared by two or more donors. To remove PCR and sequencing errors, raw reads were error-corrected and collapsed into unique sequences using a nearest-neighbor algorithm that merged closely related sequences. To assign V, D and J gene segments, CDR3 sequences were aligned to IMGT reference sequences. For a sequence to be retained, a match of at least six nucleotides was required to both a V gene segment and a J gene segment. A rearrangement counted as productive if the CDR3 had no stop codons and remained in frame with V and J, and every other rearrangement counted as non-productive. Following IMGT convention, CDR3 was defined as the stretch from the second conserved V-encoded cysteine to the conserved J-encoded phenylalanine. The earlier analysis of 550 to 650 of the donors excluded any sequence lacking an unambiguous match to a single V gene segment. An earlier analysis of just under 600 of the donors called V segments functional above 56.7% productive rearrangements and segregating when the between-donor standard deviation exceeded 5%. A statistical classification framework was built for diagnosing cytomegalovirus status from the catalog of TCR beta chain sequences. In a later analysis, V and J genes were assigned by comparing TCR nucleotide sequences against IMGT/GENE-DB human TR gene sequences. In a later analysis, CDR3 sequences and most-parsimonious VDJ recombination scenarios were assigned using the TCRdist pipeline. In a later analysis, every TCR beta chain was defined by the combination of its CDR3 amino acid sequence and its V-gene family, and reads without a unique V-gene family were dropped. As a way to deal with suspected cross-contamination and a sequencing artifact, a later analysis dropped 500 to 700 nucleotide sequences that were highly shared and had low generation probability. In a later analysis, a clonal expansion index was calculated for each public chain from normalized within-repertoire ranks of inferred template counts. A later analysis computed generation probabilities with a VDJ recombination model fitted to out-of-frame rearrangements, and checked the results against IGoR. In a later analysis, TCR-TCR, TCR-HLA and TCR-CMV co-occurrence was scored with hypergeometric tests, and a repertoire-size bias correction was applied to TCR pairs. A later analysis estimated false discovery rates by permuting HLA or CMV assignments 20 times. A later analysis grouped co-occurring TCRs with DBSCAN, adding TCRdist sequence similarity when clustering within HLA-allele-positive subsets. Repertoires with fewer than 30,000 or more than 120,000 public chains, plus five repertoires with anomalous nucleotide sharing, were excluded from co-occurrence clustering. As stored in TCRdb, this immuneACCESS dataset retains in-frame rearrangements with V and J assigned. A fraction of the clones does not appear; measured against another copy, unresolved V genes explain less than half of the discrepancy, and the remainder lacks a known reason. D and trimming come from the DNA, and the V and J calls and clone size come from that table. The sample's table covers 65,000 to 90,000 clones. Of the sample, around 2.5% is held by the ten largest clones.

The source of the sample is a study of cytomegalovirus exposure and HLA in healthy donors (dated 2017 in TCRdb). About the full investigation: According to an earlier analysis of a few hundred of the donors, about 180 million T cells yielded roughly 100 million unique TCR beta sequences and around 280 Gb of sequence data. Around 300 gigabases of sequencing data and some 85 million unique TCR sequences were included in an early release covering 500 to 750 HLA-typed donors. Of the approximately 400 genotyped donors, 65% to 90% fell in the genetic ancestry cluster associated with self-reported Caucasian donors. The aim of the study was to test whether cataloging public T cell receptors could identify signatures of past pathogen exposure. Using immunosequencing, the study profiled T cell repertoires from some 670 subjects and related those repertoires to cytomegalovirus serostatus. In addition to the first cohort of 500 to 850 subjects, a separate validation cohort of about 120 different subjects was used. High-throughput TCR immunosequencing, statistical association of individual TCRs with disease status, and machine learning were combined to predict cytomegalovirus infection status. A later analysis re-examined previously published TCR beta repertoires from over 500 donors and added high-resolution HLA genotyping to investigate patterns of TCR occurrence. Rather than drawing on any new phenotypic data, the later analysis identified candidate immune exposures from TCR beta sequences and the way those sequences occurred across donors. An earlier analysis of around 640 of the donors used high-throughput TCR beta sequencing to judge whether each TCR beta V gene segment behaved as functional or pseudogenic. Alongside the repertoire data, information on donor age, sex, ethnicity and CMV serostatus was compiled. A later genetic analysis took genome-wide SNP genotypes for about 65% of the roughly 670 donors and used that subset as a discovery cohort. Every discovery cohort repertoire had been produced on one sequencing platform. HLA typing covered class I and class II loci at four-digit resolution. The number of donors typed differed by locus, with about 629-630 for A, B, C, DRB1 and DQB1, roughly 520 for DQA1, 600 to 610 for DPA1, and roughly 450 for DPB1. Four to six DR-DQ haplotypes were handled as single units for association and clustering, since linkage in the cohort was strong. Among 398 genotyped donors of the cohort, an average of 235,054 unique TCR beta nucleotide sequences were sequenced per donor, 15% to 20% of them non-productive.

Results and caveats for the whole study, not just this receptor: Because HLA typing was unavailable for some donors at each locus, only the typed subset was used in association tests. The classifier was reported to diagnose cytomegalovirus status with high specificity and sensitivity in both the original and validation cohorts. While some public TCRs were present in many individuals, most TCR sequences turned up only very rarely across donors. In a later analysis, HLA-associated TCR beta chains were found to be more clonally expanded and to have lower generation probabilities than equally common non-associated chains. In vitro tests confirmed that a few of the cytomegalovirus-associated TCR beta chains recognize cytomegalovirus antigens. According to a later analysis, TCR association rates differed among HLA loci, with DRB1 alleles showing the most associated TCRs and HLA-C alleles showing the fewest. In an earlier analysis of several hundred of the donors, most TCR beta V segments were observed in productive rearrangements about 87% or about 30% of the time, broadly matching IMGT annotations. In a later analysis, most CMV-associated TCR beta chains were found to appear HLA-restricted, with HLA associations seemingly driven largely by CMV exposure. A total of 164 TCR beta chains were listed by the study as associated with cytomegalovirus. The presence/absence analyses assumed that sequencing depth was roughly uniform across donors, and that assumption may not be true. According to a later genetic analysis, donors in an Asian-associated ancestry cluster had fewer N-insertions in productive TCRs than the approximately 700-donor mean. The earlier analysis of fewer than 750 of the donors excluded some 15 rarely observed V segments, including chromosome 9 orphons, because counts were too low. In a later analysis, several top co-occurrence clusters were reported to appear linked to parvovirus B19, influenza, CMV and Epstein-Barr virus. Specific HLA alleles were associated with over 15,000 TCR beta sequences at a false discovery rate of 0.05 in a later analysis. The authors suggested that the approach could potentially be generalized to other disease states and immunological phenotypes. The 87-base-pair reads could not distinguish some IMGT-functional V segments, including TRBV6-2 and TRBV6-3, so those segments were excluded. A cluster of highly shared sequence variants was judged likely to be a technical artifact of the sequencing pipeline. In this cohort, only TCR beta chains were sequenced, and detectable features were limited by the absence of alpha or paired-chain data. A further reported finding was that TCR beta sequences accurately predicted the HLA-A and HLA-B alleles for most subjects in the first cohort. Assigning TCR associations to individual alleles was difficult when HLA alleles, especially DR and DQ, strongly co-occurred. For the cohort, immune exposure information was limited to CMV serostatus. Linkage disequilibrium might explain the correlated functional status among segregating V segments, but an unknown experimental factor could not be ruled out. An association between a missense DCLRE1C variant and V-gene and J-gene trimming of TCR beta chains was found in a later genetic analysis and replicated in an independent cohort.

In total, roughly 670 healthy bone marrow donors made up the cohort. Cohort members were all nominally healthy when sampled, although unrecorded immune exposures were likely present. The donor tested CMV seronegative and was one of the 352 seronegative cohort members. A peripheral blood sample was collected from each donor, and TCR beta sequencing was performed on peripheral blood mononuclear cells. The Qiagen DNeasy Blood Extraction Kit was used to extract genomic DNA from the blood cell samples. V is cut by 2 bases and J by 10 bases, and the space between the germline ends is 12 bases. The germline V gene yields MNHEY for CDR1 and SVGAGI for CDR2. There are 14 amino acids in the CDR3, from cysteine to phenylalanine inclusive. This entry keeps only the CDR3 DNA: 42 bases, framed from base 1.

The chain uses TRBV6-5 and TRBJ1-6; a confident D gene designation cannot be given. This TCR came from a man aged 35 to 55 in good health and CMV-seronegative. Sequencing input: PBMCs. This receptor has the CDR3 CASSYRSEGSPLHF. In nucleotides, the sequence is TGTGCCAGCAGTTACCGGTCCGAGGGCTCACCCCTCCACTTT.